The clone carrying this T cell receptor beta chain was observed many times. V gave up 6 bases and J gave up 4 bases, with 17 bases separating them. The CDR3 is 15 residues long. Germline CDR1 is SNHLY and CDR2 is FYNNEI. Researchers amplified the TCR beta CDR3 regions from RNA transcripts. First-round RT-PCR targeting the TCR CDR3 was performed with the HTBI primer set. TCRdb passed the multiplex PCR reads through MiXCR, listing each CDR3 protein once. The sample contains roughly 250,000 distinct CDR3 sequences, 22% of which appear only once. The data stem from a study of T cells in Graves' hyperthyroidism and ophthalmopathy.

The sequence derives from a man aged 25 to 40 with Graves' ophthalmopathy. Source material: blood. The chain combines TRBV2 with TRBJ2-3; D unclear. For the CDR3, the DNA is TGTGCCAGCAGAGCATTGGGTTATCGTTCAGATACGCAGTATTTT. Its translation is CASRALGYRSDTQYF.